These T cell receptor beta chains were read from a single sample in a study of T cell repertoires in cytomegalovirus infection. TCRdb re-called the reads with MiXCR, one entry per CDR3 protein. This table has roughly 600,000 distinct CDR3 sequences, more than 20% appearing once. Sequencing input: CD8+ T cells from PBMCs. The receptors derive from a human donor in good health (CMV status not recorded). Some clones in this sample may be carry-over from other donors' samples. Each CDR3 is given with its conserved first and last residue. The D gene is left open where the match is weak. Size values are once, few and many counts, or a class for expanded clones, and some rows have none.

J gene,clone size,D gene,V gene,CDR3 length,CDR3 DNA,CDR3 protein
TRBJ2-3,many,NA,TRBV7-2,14,TGTGCCAGCAGCTTAGACCCGGGGGCAGATACGCAGTATTTT,CASSLDPGADTQYF
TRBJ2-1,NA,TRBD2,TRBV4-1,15,TGCGCCAGCAGCCAACCCCTGGGGGGGTACAATGAGCAGTTCTTC,CASSQPLGGYNEQFF
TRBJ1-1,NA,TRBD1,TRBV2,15,TGTGCCAGCAGTGAGGGACGGACAGGAAGCACTGAAGCTTTCTTT,CASSEGRTGSTEAFF
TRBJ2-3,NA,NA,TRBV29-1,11,TGCAGCGGGGGGGGCACAGATACGCAGTATTTT,CSGGGTDTQYF
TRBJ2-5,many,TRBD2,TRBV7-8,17,TGTGCCAGCAGCTTAGGAAAGCGGGGGAAGGGCCAAGAGACCCAGTACTTC,CASSLGKRGKGQETQYF
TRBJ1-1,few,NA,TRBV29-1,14,TGCAGCGTTGAGGATCTGACAGATCGTCCTGAAGCTTTCTTT,CSVEDLTDRPEAFF
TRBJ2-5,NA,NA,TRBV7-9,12,TGTGCCAGCAGCGCCCCGGTGGAGACCCAGTACTTC,CASSAPVETQYF
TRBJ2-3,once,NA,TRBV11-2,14,TGTGCCAACAGCCACGGCGGGGGCACAGATACGCAGTATTTT,CANSHGGGTDTQYF
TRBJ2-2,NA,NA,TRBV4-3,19,TGCGCCAGCAGCCAAGATTTTGGGAGCGAAGAACCGAACACCGGGGAGCTGTTTTTT,CASSQDFGSEEPNTGELFF
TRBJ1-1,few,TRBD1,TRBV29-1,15,TGCAGCGCCCGCGGACAGGCCGACATGAACACTGAAGCTTTCTTT,CSARGQADMNTEAFF
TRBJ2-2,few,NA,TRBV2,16,TGTGCCAGCAAAGTCGGCGGGGGCCGGAACACCGGGGAGCTGTTTTTT,CASKVGGGRNTGELFF
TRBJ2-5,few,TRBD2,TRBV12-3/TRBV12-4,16,TGTGCCAGCAGCTCTACTAGCGGGGGGGCGGTAGAGACCCAGTACTTC,CASSSTSGGAVETQYF
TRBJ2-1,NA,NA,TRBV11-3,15,TGTGCCAACAGTCCTTTTCGGGACACCTACAATGAGCAGTTCTTC,CANSPFRDTYNEQFF
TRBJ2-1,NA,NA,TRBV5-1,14,TGCGCCAGCATGCAGGCCTACTCCTACAATGAGCAGTTCTTC,CASMQAYSYNEQFF
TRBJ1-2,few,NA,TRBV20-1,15,TGCAGTGCTAGGCCCTACCGACAGAGTCCCTATGGCTACACCTTC,CSARPYRQSPYGYTF
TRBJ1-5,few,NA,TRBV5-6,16,TGTGCCAGCAGCTCGGGACTGGAAGTGGACAATCAGCCCCAGCATTTT,CASSSGLEVDNQPQHF
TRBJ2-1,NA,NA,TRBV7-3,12,TGTGCCAGCAGCCTGTTGCCCGGTGAGCAGTTCTTC,CASSLLPGEQFF
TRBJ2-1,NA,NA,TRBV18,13,TGTGCCAGCTCACCGGACCGGAGGAATGAGCAGTTCTTC,CASSPDRRNEQFF
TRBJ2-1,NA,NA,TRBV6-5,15,TGTGCCAGCAGTTACGTACAGGTCTTCAACAATGAGCAGTTCTTC,CASSYVQVFNNEQFF
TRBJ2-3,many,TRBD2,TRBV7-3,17,TGTGCCAGCAGCTCATCCCTAGCGGGGGGGCCTGTGGATACGCAGTATTTT,CASSSSLAGGPVDTQYF
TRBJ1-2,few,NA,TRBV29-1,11,TGCAGCGTTTGGGTAGACTATGGCTACACCTTC,CSVWVDYGYTF
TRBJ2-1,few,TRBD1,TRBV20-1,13,TGCAGTGCTAAAGGACAGGTCTACAATGAGCAGTTCTTC,CSAKGQVYNEQFF
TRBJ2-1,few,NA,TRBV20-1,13,TGCAGTGCCGAGAGGCGGGGTAGGAATGAGCAGTTCTTC,CSAERRGRNEQFF
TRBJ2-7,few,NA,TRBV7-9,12,TGTGCCAGCAGCTTAGGGGGCAGGGCCGTTTACTTC,CASSLGGRAVYF
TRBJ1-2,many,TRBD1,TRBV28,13,TGTGCCAGCAGTTCGGACAGGGTATATGGCTACACCTTC,CASSSDRVYGYTF
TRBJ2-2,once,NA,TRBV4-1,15,TGCGCCAGCAGCAGCCGGGGACAAGGGCCCGGGGAGCTGTTTTTT,CASSSRGQGPGELFF
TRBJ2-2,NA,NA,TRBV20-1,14,TGCAGTGCCTTGGACTATCAGAACACCGGGGAGCTGTTTTTT,CSALDYQNTGELFF
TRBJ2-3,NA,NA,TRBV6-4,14,TGTGCCAGCAGTGACTCTGGGGAATCAGATACGCAGTATTTT,CASSDSGESDTQYF